Presented here are 7 T cell receptor beta chains from one specimen sequenced in a study of chemoradiotherapy in HPV16-positive cancers. Assay: immunoSEQ multiplex PCR; the TCRdb copy retains only in-frame clones and omits some. The repertoire holds approximately 13,000 clones, roughly 74% seen once, with approximately 9.3% in the top ten. The sample was gathered from a patient who underwent chemoradiotherapy. The receptors originated from a human donor with HPV-associated anogenital cancer.

The chain combines TRBV4-2 with TRBJ2-2; D tentatively reads TRBD1 or TRBD2 (5 bases each). Between the trimmed V and J ends, which lost 4 bases and 4 bases, there was a span of 16 bases. This CDR3 is 16 amino acids long. Germline lookup yields CDR1 LGHNA and CDR2 YNFKEQ. CDR3 sequence reads: CASSRETSRGTGELFF. The CDR3 DNA sequence: TGTGCCAGCAGCCGTGAAACTAGTAGGGGCACCGGGGAGCTGTTTTTT.

CDR3: CASIPNRGMNTEAFF. The CDR3 DNA is TGTGCCAGCATCCCCAACCGAGGAATGAACACTGAAGCTTTCTTT. V usage is TRBV7-2 and J usage is TRBJ1-1; D unresolved. From germline, CDR1 is SGHTA and CDR2 FQGNSA. Trimming stripped 7 bases from V and 0 bases from J, with 15 bases between. The CDR3 totals 15 residues.

The chain recombines TRBV11-2 with TRBJ2-7, with D unclear. The ends were cut back, 2 bases at V and 4 bases at J, with 15 bases in the middle. CDR1 is SGHAT and CDR2 is FQNNGV in the germline V gene. This CDR3 has 15 residues. The DNA of the CDR3 is TGTGCCAGCAGCTTAATCGGTGACGCGGATTACGAGCAGTACTTC. It specifies CASSLIGDADYEQYF. The whole variable domain, remainder taken from reference TRBV11-2 and TRBJ2-7, is EAGVAQSPRYKIIEKRQSVAFWCNPISGHATLYWYQQILGQGPKLLIQFQNNGVVDDSQLPKDRFSAERLKGVDSTLKIQPAKLEDSAVYLCASSLIGDADYEQYFGPGTRLTVT.

This chain links TRBV7-3 with TRBJ2-1, with TRBD2 matching 11 bases. The J segment lost 6 bases and the V segment lost 5 bases, leaving 6 bases of the junction unmatched. CDR3 length: 15 amino acids. Per germline, CDR1 SGHTA and CDR2 FQGTGA. Here the CDR3 DNA reads TGTGCCAGCAGCAAGGGACTAGCGGCCCGCAATGAGCAGTTCTTC. Amino acid sequence: CASSKGLAARNEQFF.

Concerning this clone: The sample holds other DNA sequences that translate to the same CDR3. The rearrangement joins TRBV7-9 to TRBJ2-2; D not resolved. The CDR3 extends over 14 amino acids. The ends were cut back, 5 bases at V and 4 bases at J, with 11 bases in the middle. The germline V gene has CDR1 SEHNR and CDR2 FQNEAQ (reference sequence). In DNA form, the CDR3 reads TGTGCCAGCAGCCTATCGGACCGCACCGGGGAGCTGTTTTTT. Protein product: CASSLSDRTGELFF.

This chain connects TRBV10-1 to TRBJ1-2, with D hard to call. CDR3 size: 11 residues. V lost 4 bases to trimming and J lost 9 bases, with 9 bases between them. Germline lookup yields CDR1 WNHNN and CDR2 SYGVQD (reference sequence). Here the CDR3 DNA reads TGCGCCAGCAGTGCCGACACCCGCTACACCTTC. The encoded protein is CASSADTRYTF.

V is TRBV9 and J is TRBJ2-1, with D perhaps TRBD2 (6 bases). V shed 4 bases and J shed 1 base, with 12 bases lying between them. This CDR3 is 15 amino acids long. CDR1 is SGDLS and CDR2 is YYNGEE in the germline V gene. This chain's CDR3 is CASSSGLTSYNEQFF. In DNA, the CDR3 is TGTGCCAGCAGCAGCGGGTTGACGTCCTACAATGAGCAGTTCTTC.